Each of the 9 T cell receptor beta chains below was sequenced from the same sample in a study of shared clonotypes between healthy human individuals. The table came from immunoSEQ multiplex PCR; TCRdb's copy has only in-frame clones and leaves some out. The table records around 200,000 clones, approximately 70% of them present only once. Sample: memory CD4+ T cells sorted from blood. Specified subset: CD45RA-negative fraction. These TCRs come from a man aged 30 to 39 in good health.

The chain recombines TRBV18 with TRBJ2-7, with a weak D call TRBD2 (6 bases). V was cut by 2 bases and J by 6 bases, with 17 bases left in between. The CDR3 totals 15 residues. Germline values: CDR1 KGHSH, CDR2 LQKENI. The CDR3 sequence: CASSPSREAGGEQYF. CDR3 in DNA: TGTGCCAGCTCACCATCGAGGGAGGCCGGGGGCGAGCAGTACTTC.

This clone turned up a few times. The chain joins TRBV7-8 to TRBJ1-2, with D tentatively TRBD1 (6 bases). The ends were cut back, 11 bases at V and 2 bases at J, with 15 bases in the middle. Per germline, CDR1 SGHVS and CDR2 FQNEAQ. This CDR3 contains 13 residues. CDR3 loop: CASSFQGNYGYTF. As DNA, the CDR3 is TGTGCCTCCAGCTTTCAGGGGAACTATGGCTACACCTTC.

The chain joins TRBV18 to TRBJ2-5, with 7 bases that match TRBD1. The V segment lost 6 bases and the J segment 2 bases; nucleotides outside the gene matches: 12. This CDR3 spans 16 amino acids. Germline CDR1 reads KGHSH; CDR2 reads LQKENI. CDR3 DNA sequence: TGTGCCAGCTCCCGGACAGGCGAGGTCTCACAAGAGACCCAGTACTTC. This sequence encodes CASSRTGEVSQETQYF.

This clone has only a few counts. Distinct nucleotide sequences in the sample also encode this CDR3. The chain joins TRBV10-3 to TRBJ2-5; D is ambiguous. The CDR3 is made up of 14 amino acids. V was pared by 3 bases and J by 2 bases, with 10 bases between. From germline, CDR1 is ENHRY and CDR2 SYGVKD. CDR3 loop: CAISEGGEQETQYF. The CDR3 nucleotides read TGTGCCATCAGTGAAGGTGGGGAACAAGAGACCCAGTACTTC.

Only a few counts were recorded for this clone. This chain connects TRBV5-1 to TRBJ2-7; 12 positions agree with TRBD2. Germline-derived CDR1 and CDR2 are SGHRS and YFSETQ. The V segment lost 4 bases and the J segment 0 bases; nucleotides outside the gene matches: 5. The CDR3 sequence is 16 residues long. CDR3 coding DNA: TGCGCCAGCAGCCCCGGACTAGCGGGGTTCTCCTACGAGCAGTACTTC. Its protein product is CASSPGLAGFSYEQYF.

This clone was observed a single time. This chain joins TRBV11-2 and TRBJ1-2; D not resolved. This CDR3 is built from 16 residues. V was clipped by 3 bases and J by 2 bases, with 16 bases between them. The germline V gene encodes CDR1 SGHAT and CDR2 FQNNGV. The CDR3 loop reads CASSFMAHGGNYGYTF. CDR3 nucleotide sequence: TGTGCCAGCAGCTTTATGGCCCACGGAGGCAACTATGGCTACACCTTC.

The chain combines TRBV5-4 with TRBJ2-2; D not certain. This CDR3 spans 15 amino acids. The germline gives CDR1 SGHNT, CDR2 YYREEE (reference sequence). Trimming took off 3 bases at V and 0 bases at J, with 9 bases between the two ends. The CDR3 nucleotides are TGTGCCAGCAGCTCCGAGGTTGCGAACACCGGGGAGCTGTTTTTT. Translation gives CASSSEVANTGELFF.

The gene calls are TRBV28 and TRBJ1-2, with 9 positions matching TRBD1. Germline trimming cut 3 bases from V and 3 bases from J; bases unmatched to any gene: 8. This CDR3 spans 16 amino acids. CDR1 is MDHEN, CDR2 SYDVKM, per germline. The CDR3 region has the DNA TGTGCCAGCAGTTTTGTTGGGACAGGGTCCTACTATGGCTACACCTTC. Protein: CASSFVGTGSYYGYTF.

The gene calls are TRBV28 and TRBJ2-2; TRBD1 matches 7 bases. V dropped 6 bases and J dropped 2; count of bases not matched to a gene: 12. Looked up from germline, CDR1 is MDHEN and CDR2 is SYDVKM. The CDR3 length is 17 residues. The CDR3 loop reads CASSHEGAGKNTGELFF. CDR3 sequence (DNA): TGTGCCAGCAGCCATGAGGGGGCTGGCAAAAACACCGGGGAGCTGTTTTTT.